These T cell receptor beta chains were read from a single sample in a study of blood T cell repertoires in COVID-19. The repertoire was sequenced with immunoSEQ multiplex PCR; TCRdb's copy has only in-frame clones and lacks some. The sample gives hundreds of thousands of clones, over 75% of which show up once; around 4.7% is in the top ten. Sequencing input: PBMCs or T cells enriched from blood (not recorded which). Receptors originate from a man aged 30 to 39 with acute COVID-19. Both conserved end residues are part of each CDR3. A D gene is named only where the DNA matches it firmly. Not all rows give a size; the values are once, few, many and, for expanded clones, a class.

j_call,v_call,clone_size,d_call,cdr3_aa
TRBJ1-1,TRBV18,-,-,CASSRGHVDAGAFF
TRBJ2-2,TRBV5-1,-,TRBD1,CASSPRTGTGELFF
TRBJ1-2,TRBV29-1,-,TRBD1,CSLRTGEGYTF
TRBJ2-1,TRBV2,-,TRBD2,CASRSCGGASNEQFF
TRBJ2-7,TRBV12-3/TRBV12-4,-,-,CASSLGQPYEQYF
TRBJ1-3,TRBV9,-,-,CASSVQGGDPIYF
TRBJ1-3,TRBV2,-,-,CASSVPGEGGNTIYF
TRBJ1-2,TRBV11-2,-,-,CASSPQQGRHGYTF
TRBJ1-1,TRBV12-3/TRBV12-4,-,TRBD1,CASSLGTGVAFF
TRBJ1-1,TRBV14,-,-,CASSTSGGANTEAFF
TRBJ1-6,TRBV6-5,-,-,CASSYEVSGNSPLHF
TRBJ1-2,TRBV11-2,-,-,CASSFGLHTDYGYTF
TRBJ1-1,TRBV10-2,-,-,CASGREGGTEAFF
TRBJ1-1,TRBV19,-,-,CASTLTGAIAEAFF
TRBJ1-1,TRBV20-1,-,-,CSASQGNTEAFF
TRBJ2-2,TRBV7-9,-,TRBD1,CASSSGQATGELFF
TRBJ2-3,TRBV11-2,-,TRBD2,CASSPRASGGTDTQYF
TRBJ2-5,TRBV24-1,-,TRBD1,CATRSLPGQGDEETQYF
TRBJ2-7,TRBV6-5,-,-,CASEDALVYEQYF
TRBJ1-1,TRBV23-1,-,-,CASTNTLGTEAFF
TRBJ1-4,TRBV5-1,-,TRBD1,CASSLLGQGANEKLFF
TRBJ1-1,TRBV18,once,TRBD1,CASSYQQGAWTEAFF
TRBJ2-1,TRBV5-1,-,TRBD2,CASSPRTSGFDNEQFF
TRBJ1-1,TRBV5-6,few,-,CASSPGVKSAYTEAFF
TRBJ1-1,TRBV29-1,-,-,CSVEPRGGENTEAFF
TRBJ1-5,TRBV6-5,-,-,CASSYVAASSNQPQHF
TRBJ1-1,TRBV6-5,-,-,CASSYLGVVNTEAFF
TRBJ2-1,TRBV9,once,-,CASSVGLGGLNEQFF
TRBJ2-3,TRBV11-3,-,TRBD1,CASSLGQGEVNTQYF
TRBJ2-2,TRBV19,-,TRBD1,CASSIPQGTGELFF
TRBJ2-7,TRBV5-1,-,TRBD1,CASSWDRAPYEQYF
TRBJ1-3,TRBV28,once,TRBD1,CASSALGQGKGNTIYF
TRBJ2-1,TRBV27,-,TRBD2,CASRGLAPYNEQFF
TRBJ1-6,TRBV6-5,few,TRBD1,CASSYGGTGNSPLHF
TRBJ2-1,TRBV24-1,-,TRBD2,CATSDPGLAERNEQFF
TRBJ2-5,TRBV11-2,-,-,CASSLSTGSSETQYF
TRBJ2-1,TRBV7-3,few,-,CASSLIAGRGEGNEQFF
TRBJ2-5,TRBV10-3,-,-,CAIMGERETQYF
TRBJ2-3,TRBV20-1,once,-,CSASTGELTDTQYF
TRBJ1-3,TRBV6-5,-,-,CASSTLSRGNTIYF
TRBJ1-5,TRBV27,-,TRBD1,CASSLSAGLTGPNQPQHF
TRBJ1-2,TRBV30,-,-,CAWSVSVNGYTF
TRBJ2-7,TRBV19,-,TRBD2,CASRSGGSYEQYF
TRBJ2-2,TRBV12-5,-,TRBD1,CASGRGQGTGELFF
TRBJ1-6,TRBV7-6,few,-,CASSANRDSPLHF
TRBJ1-4,TRBV9,-,TRBD1,CASSLEGGYEKLFF
TRBJ1-1,TRBV3-1/TRBV3-2,-,-,CASSLGNTEAFF
TRBJ2-7,TRBV5-1,-,TRBD1,CASSREGQGAYEQYF
TRBJ1-4,TRBV5-6,-,TRBD1,CASSETGTDRNEKLFF
TRBJ2-7,TRBV19,few,TRBD1,CASSWTGSDEQYF
TRBJ1-6,TRBV2,-,TRBD1,CASSIHRGPLHF
TRBJ2-1,TRBV10-3,-,-,CAIGEVPGNEQFF
TRBJ1-1,TRBV5-1,few,-,CASSSRGRTNTEAFF